This passage covers 10 T cell receptor beta chains from one sample sequenced in a study of CXCR3-negative and CXCR3-positive naive CD8 T cells. The study made its TRB cDNA libraries by 5' RACE, adding UMI labels. TCRdb re-called the 5' RACE reads and catalogs CDR3 proteins one per entry, DNA excluded. Reported are about 26,000 distinct CDR3 sequences; the ten largest clones contain roughly 2.8%. Source material: naive CXCR3- CD8+ T cells from blood. Sample subset: CD45RO-CCR7+CD27+CD95- naive CD8+ T cells lacking CXCR3 (TNR3-). The receptors come from a human donor in good health. Some clones in this sample may be carry-over from other donors' samples.

The V and J genes are TRBV7-2 and TRBJ2-7; without DNA, the TCRdb call of TRBD1 cannot be checked. The germline V gene encodes CDR1 SGHTA and CDR2 FQGNSA. The CDR3 is 13 residues long. The CDR3 is CASSSGPIYEQYF. Full variable domain (outside the CDR3, taken from reference TRBV7-2 and TRBJ2-7): GAGVSQSPSNKVTEKGKDVELRCDPISGHTALYWYRQSLGQGLEFLIYFQGNSAPDKSGLPSDRFSAERTGGSVSTLTIQRTQQEDSAVYLCASSSGPIYEQYFGPGTRLTVT.

The chain employs TRBV27 and TRBJ2-7; the D gene TCRdb calls, TRBD1, cannot be checked with no DNA. CDR3 length: 15 amino acids. CDR1 MNHEY and CDR2 SMNVEV come from the germline V gene (reference sequence). The CDR3 is CASGEDRDRKNEQYF.

The chain has TRBV7-7 and TRBJ2-2; the D call from TCRdb, TRBD1, cannot be confirmed without DNA. The CDR3 totals 15 residues. The germline gives CDR1 SSHAT, CDR2 FNYEAQ (reference sequence). This CDR3 reads CASSLAGGGTGELFF.

This chain links TRBV29-1 with TRBJ2-2; TCRdb outputs TRBD1, but without DNA this stays unchecked. CDR3 size: 16 residues. Germline V gene sequence: CDR1 SQVTM, CDR2 ANQGSEA. The CDR3 reads CSVEDVGGMNTGELFF.

The chain links TRBV5-1 to TRBJ1-1. The CDR3 runs 14 residues. The V gene's germline CDR1 is SGHRS and CDR2 YFSETQ. CDR3 loop: CASSLRIGMSEAFF.

The rearrangement joins TRBV4-3 to TRBJ2-5; TCRdb calls TRBD2, which cannot be checked without DNA. The CDR3 extends over 16 amino acids. Germline V CDR1 and CDR2: LGHNA, YSLEER. CDR3 protein: CASRRKTSGGLETQYF.

The J gene is TRBJ2-2, the V gene TRBV4-3; the D call of TRBD1 rests on TCRdb alone, since no DNA is present to check it. Germline V lookup: CDR1 LGHNA, CDR2 YSLEER. CDR3 length: 15 amino acids. CDR3 amino acids: CASSQYFGASGELFF.

This chain joins TRBV10-3 and TRBJ2-2. The CDR3 runs to 12 residues. Germline assignment: CDR1 ENHRY and CDR2 SYGVKD. CDR3 region: CATATSTGELFF.

This chain links TRBV7-3 with TRBJ2-5; the TRBD1 assignment by TCRdb is unverifiable without DNA. CDR1 and CDR2 from the germline V gene are SGHTA and FQGTGA. The CDR3 consists of 14 residues. CDR3 region: CASSPGQEEETQYF.

This sequence joins TRBV6-4 and TRBJ2-1; TCRdb gives TRBD2 as the D gene, but with no DNA this cannot be confirmed. CDR3 length equals 15 residues. Germline CDR1 MRHNA, CDR2 SNTAGT. CDR3 loop: CASSPGGLASDEQFF.